This is a list of T cell receptor beta chains from one sample in a study of metastatic and nonmetastatic thyroid tumors. TCRdb re-processed the PCR reads through MiXCR. The sample has around 30,000 clones; around 20% are singletons. What was sequenced was blood. These receptors came from a female donor with papillary thyroid cancer or a benign thyroid nodule (not recorded which). Some clones in this sample may be carry-over from other donors' samples. The CDR3 runs from the conserved cysteine through the conserved F or W. The D gene is left open where the match is weak. Only some rows state a clone size, as once, few, many or a class for expanded clones.

TRBJ1-1 few TRBV5-1 NA TGCGCCAGCAGCTTTGACAGAAATGAAGCTTTCTTT CASSFDRNEAFF
TRBJ2-5 many TRBV19 NA TGTGCCAGTAGGAAGGGCCTTAAAGAGACCCAGTACTTC CASRKGLKETQYF
TRBJ2-1 many TRBV12-3/TRBV12-4 TRBD2 TGTGCCAGCAGTTCCGGCTCTGTAGCGGGAGTGAGGTACAATGAGCAGTTCTTC CASSSGSVAGVRYNEQFF
TRBJ1-1 many TRBV5-1 NA TGCGCCAGCAGCTTGGACAGGGTCGGCTCTGAAGCTTTCTTT CASSLDRVGSEAFF
TRBJ1-2 many TRBV29-1 NA TGCACAGGGAGGGGGGACTATGGCTACACCTTC CTGRGDYGYTF
TRBJ1-5 NA TRBV29-1 TRBD1 TGCAGCGTTGGACCCATCAGGGGGAGTAGCAATCAGCCCCAGCATTTT CSVGPIRGSSNQPQHF
TRBJ2-1 NA TRBV27 TRBD2 TGTGCCAGCAGTTTAGGGACTAGCGGGAGTCGAAGTGAGCAGTTCTTC CASSLGTSGSRSEQFF
TRBJ2-1 many TRBV5-4 TRBD1 TGTGCCAGCAGCTGGACAGGGTTTAGCAGTGACAATGAGCAGTTCTTC CASSWTGFSSDNEQFF
TRBJ1-5 medium-sized TRBV5-5 NA TGTGCCAGCAGCTTATACGGTTACAATCAGCCCCAGCATTTT CASSLYGYNQPQHF
TRBJ1-1 few TRBV19 NA TGTGCCAGTAGCCAAGAGGGGACTATGACTGAAGCTTTCTTT CASSQEGTMTEAFF
TRBJ2-7 NA TRBV9 NA TGTGCCAGCAGCCCTGGGCGCAACTCCTACGAGCAGTACTTC CASSPGRNSYEQYF
TRBJ2-1 few TRBV6-4 NA TGTGCCAGCAGTGACTCGAGCGGGTCTAATGAGCAGTTCTTC CASSDSSGSNEQFF
TRBJ2-7 many TRBV27 NA TGTGCCAGCAGTTTAGGGCAGGCTGGCGAGCAGTACTTC CASSLGQAGEQYF
TRBJ1-1 many TRBV3-1 TRBD1 TGTGCCAGCAGCCAAGTCGGGACAGATGAAGCTTTCTTT CASSQVGTDEAFF
TRBJ1-2 many TRBV6-5 NA TGTGCCAGCAGTTACTCGCATGGGGCGCGAGGCTACACCTTC CASSYSHGARGYTF
TRBJ2-7 many TRBV5-5 NA TGTGCCAGCAGCGTAAACTACGAGCAGTACTTC CASSVNYEQYF
TRBJ1-4 many TRBV18 TRBD1 TGTGCCAGCTCACCGACCGGGACAGGGAATGAAAAACTGTTTTTT CASSPTGTGNEKLFF
TRBJ2-7 NA TRBV20-1 NA TGCAGTGCTAGAGTCGACAGTATGCCAACCTACGAGCAGTACTTC CSARVDSMPTYEQYF
TRBJ2-7 many TRBV20-1 NA TGCAGTGCTAGGACGGCCCCCTACGAGCAGTACTTC CSARTAPYEQYF
TRBJ2-3 many TRBV5-1 NA TGCGCCAGCAGCGTACCCCCCGCAGGGACAGATACGCAGTATTTT CASSVPPAGTDTQYF
TRBJ1-5 few TRBV20-1 NA TGCAGTGCACAGAGTTGGGGTAAGGATCAGCCCCAGCATTTT CSAQSWGKDQPQHF
TRBJ2-7 medium-sized TRBV4-1 NA TGCGCCAGCAGCCAAGATGAGATGTACGAGCAGTACTTC CASSQDEMYEQYF
TRBJ1-5 many TRBV6-1 NA TGTGCCAGCAGTGAACAGGGTTGGGTCAATCAGCCCCAGCATTTT CASSEQGWVNQPQHF
TRBJ1-6 once TRBV4-1 NA TGCGCCAGCAGCCAAGACGCAGTCAGCTCCTATAATTCACCCCTCCACTTT CASSQDAVSSYNSPLHF
TRBJ2-1 many TRBV7-9 TRBD2 TGTGCCAGCCTCCGCGGGAGCTCCTACAATGAGCAGTTCTTC CASLRGSSYNEQFF
TRBJ2-6 many TRBV5-8 NA TGTGCCAGCAGCTTGGATAATCTCTCTGGGGCCAACGCCCTGACTTTC CASSLDNLSGANALTF
TRBJ1-1 few TRBV10-1 NA TGCGCCAGCAGTGAGGCAGGGTCGACAGAAGCTTTCTTT CASSEAGSTEAFF
TRBJ2-1 few TRBV28 TRBD2 TGTGCCACTATTGCTGGGACTAGCGGCAATGAGCAGTTCTTC CATIAGTSGNEQFF
TRBJ2-7 many TRBV6-1 NA TGTGCCAGCACCCTGAGCTCCTACGAGCAGTACTTC CASTLSSYEQYF
TRBJ2-3 NA TRBV11-1 TRBD2 TGTGCCAGCAGCTTAACTCTAGGGCGGGAGGGCTCCTCGGATACGCAGTATTTT CASSLTLGREGSSDTQYF
TRBJ1-5 many TRBV30 NA TGTGCCTGGAGTAACTGGGGGGGGAATCAGCCCCAGCATTTT CAWSNWGGNQPQHF
TRBJ2-7 many TRBV2 NA TGTGCCAGCAGTGGCCAGACCTACGAGCAGTACTTC CASSGQTYEQYF
TRBJ2-2 NA TRBV18 TRBD1 TGTGCCAGCTTAGAGTCGGACAGGCGGAACACCGGGGAGCTGTTTTTT CASLESDRRNTGELFF
TRBJ2-1 many TRBV19 TRBD2 TGTGCCAGTAGTCCCCTGCTAGCGGGGGGCTACAATGAGCAGTTCTTC CASSPLLAGGYNEQFF
TRBJ2-1 NA TRBV2 NA TGTGCCAGCAGTGTAGGCAGAAGCCCATCCTACAATGAGCAGTTCTTC CASSVGRSPSYNEQFF
TRBJ1-1 medium-sized TRBV6-1 NA TGTGCCAGCAGTTTCGTCCCCGGGGGGACTGAAGCTTTCTTT CASSFVPGGTEAFF
TRBJ2-1 many TRBV6-1 TRBD1 TGTGCCAGCATTTTCGACCCGGGACAGGGATACAATGAGCAGTTCTTC CASIFDPGQGYNEQFF
TRBJ1-1 many TRBV7-2 NA TGTGCCAGCAGCCGCTTTACTGAAGCTTTCTTT CASSRFTEAFF
TRBJ2-1 NA TRBV11-2 TRBD2 TGTGCCAGCAGCTCAGGTCCGGGACTAGCGGGGTACAATGAGCAGTTCTTC CASSSGPGLAGYNEQFF
TRBJ2-2 few TRBV5-6 NA TGTGCCAGCACCCTACCCGGGATCGGGGAGCTGTTTTTT CASTLPGIGELFF
TRBJ2-7 few TRBV24-1 NA TGTGCCACCAGTGATTCGGAATTATTCTACGAGCAGTACTTC CATSDSELFYEQYF
TRBJ2-7 many TRBV10-1 TRBD1 TGCGCCAGCAGTGAGTCGAGAACAGGGGGGTCGGAGCAGTACTTC CASSESRTGGSEQYF